Below, 15 T cell receptor beta chains from the same sample are listed, as sequenced in a study of T cell changes during pregnancy in multiple sclerosis. Sequencing used immunoSEQ multiplex PCR; TCRdb keeps in-frame clones, though not all of them. The top ten clones hold around 2.3% of a sample with tens of thousands of clones, just over 90% of them seen once. Sequencing was performed on peripheral blood, taken in the second trimester of pregnancy. These receptors were collected from a female donor with multiple sclerosis, enrolled in a pregnancy study.

This sequence joins TRBV10-2 and TRBJ1-3; possible D gene TRBD1, 6 bases. The CDR3 loop spans 15 amino acids. From germline, CDR1 is WSHSY and CDR2 SAAADI. Between the trimmed V and J ends, which lost 9 bases and 2 bases, there was a span of 17 bases. The DNA of the CDR3 is TGCGCCAGTAGAGACAGCACAGGGCCTGGAAACACCATATATTTT. It codes for CASRDSTGPGNTIYF.

The chain is built from TRBV5-8 and TRBJ1-1; unclear D gene. This CDR3 has 13 residues. Trimming shortened V by 0 bases and J by 5 bases, and 8 bases separated the two germline ends. CDR1 is SGHTS and CDR2 is YDEGEE in the germline V gene. The CDR3 DNA sequence: TGTGCCAGCAGCTTGGTCCTCCGGACTGAAGCTTTCTTT. Amino acids: CASSLVLRTEAFF.

The J gene is TRBJ2-7, the V gene TRBV7-6; unclear D gene. CDR3 size: 11 residues. Trimming took 5 bases from V and 7 from J, leaving 9 bases between them. Germline V gene sequence: CDR1 SGHVS, CDR2 FNYEAQ. CDR3 loop: CASSLGVEQYF. The CDR3, as DNA: TGTGCCAGCAGCCTCGGAGTAGAGCAGTACTTC.

The chain combines TRBV5-4 with TRBJ1-5; D may be TRBD1 (6 bases). Germline CDR1 is SGHNT and CDR2 is YYREEE (reference sequence). V lost 4 bases and J 3 bases, leaving 8 bases between the germline ends. The CDR3 has 13 residues. The CDR3 is CASSRDNNQPQHF. The CDR3 bases are TGTGCCAGCAGCCGGGACAACAATCAGCCCCAGCATTTT.

The rearrangement uses TRBV4-2 and TRBJ2-3, with D possibly TRBD2 on 5 matching bases. In germline, CDR1 is LGHNA, CDR2 YNFKEQ. The CDR3 sequence is 18 residues long. Trimming stripped 1 base from V and 4 bases from J, with 21 bases between. CDR3 sequence reads: CASSQGHSERLHADTQYF. The CDR3 DNA reads as TGTGCCAGCAGCCAAGGTCACAGTGAGCGACTACATGCAGATACGCAGTATTTT.

The rearrangement joins TRBV5-6 to TRBJ2-7; 10 nucleotides align to TRBD1. The CDR3 runs to 15 residues. Germline assignment: CDR1 SGHDT and CDR2 YYEEEE. J lost 3 bases, V lost 4 bases, and 7 bases had no gene match. The CDR3 bases are TGTGCCAGCAGCGGGCGGTGGGACAGGGGCTACGAGCAGTACTTC. Translated: CASSGRWDRGYEQYF.

This chain connects TRBV7-3 to TRBJ2-2; D is undetermined. The germline CDR1 and CDR2 sequences are SGHTA and FQGTGA. CDR3 size: 12 residues. Trimming took 3 bases from V and 5 from J, leaving 4 bases between them. The CDR3 DNA reads TGTGCCAGCAGCTTTCGGACCGGGGAGCTGTTTTTT. The encoded protein is CASSFRTGELFF.

As regards this clone: The sample contains more than one DNA sequence encoding this CDR3. This rearrangement joins TRBV2 to TRBJ1-5; D may be TRBD1 (6 bases). Between the trimmed V and J ends, which lost 1 base and 2 bases, there was a span of 6 bases. CDR3 length equals 14 residues. Germline CDR1 is SNHLY and CDR2 is FYNNEI. As DNA, the CDR3 is TGTGCCAGCAGTGAAGACAGGGGCAATCAGCCCCAGCATTTT. It is translated as CASSEDRGNQPQHF. Based on the CDR3 plus reference TRBV2 and TRBJ1-5, the full variable domain is EPEVTQTPSHQVTQMGQEVILRCVPISNHLYFYWYRQILGQKVEFLVSFYNNEISEKSEIFDDQFSVERPDGSNFTLKIRSTKLEDSAMYFCASSEDRGNQPQHFGDGTRLSIL.

This chain connects TRBV7-2 to TRBJ1-2; no clear D gene. CDR1 and CDR2 (germline): SGHTA, FQGNSA. The CDR3 sequence is 14 residues long. Trimming shortened V by 2 bases and J by 1 base, and 8 bases separated the two germline ends. CDR3 sequence: CASSLHSLNYGYTF. CDR3 coding DNA: TGTGCCAGCAGCTTACACAGCCTTAACTATGGCTACACCTTC.

The chain has TRBV29-1 and TRBJ2-5; 14 bases fit TRBD2. V lost 6 bases, J lost 0 bases, and 12 bases stayed unmatched. The V gene's germline CDR1 is SQVTM and CDR2 ANQGSEA. The CDR3 covers 18 residues. The DNA for the CDR3 is TGCAGCGTGGGACCGGGACTAGCGGGGGTATGGGACCAAGAGACCCAGTACTTC. Its protein is CSVGPGLAGVWDQETQYF. The whole variable domain, remainder taken from reference TRBV29-1 and TRBJ2-5, is SAVISQKPSRDICQRGTSLTIQCQVDSQVTMMFWYRQQPGQSLTLIATANQGSEATYESGFVIDKFPISRPNLTFSTLTVSNMSPEDSSIYLCSVGPGLAGVWDQETQYFGPGTRLLVL.

V and J are TRBV19 and TRBJ1-2; tentatively, D is TRBD1 (6 bases). The V gene's germline CDR1 is LNHDA and CDR2 SQIVND (reference sequence). The CDR3 is made up of 11 amino acids. V lost 8 bases and J lost 3, with 7 bases in between. In DNA, the CDR3 is TGTGCCAGTCGGACAGACTATGGCTACACCTTC. Amino acid sequence: CASRTDYGYTF.

This chain joins TRBV10-2 and TRBJ2-3, with D perhaps TRBD2 (6 bases). Deletions cut 8 bases from V and 0 bases from J, with 9 bases between. This CDR3 is 13 amino acids long. The germline CDR1 and CDR2 sequences are WSHSY and SAAADI. The CDR3 DNA reads as TGCGCCAGCCGGGAGACTAGCACAGATACGCAGTATTTT. Its protein product is CASRETSTDTQYF.

CDR3 DNA sequence: TGTGCCAGCAGTGACGGCAGGGGTTGGGACACCGGGGAGCTGTTTTTT. Its protein is CASSDGRGWDTGELFF. The V call is TRBV6-1, the J call TRBJ2-2, with D possibly matching TRBD1 (6 bases). V dropped 3 bases and J dropped 3 bases, with 14 bases sitting between them. From germline, CDR1 is MNHNS and CDR2 SASEGT. The CDR3 runs to 16 residues.

The V gene is TRBV5-6, the J gene TRBJ2-1; 8 bases match TRBD2. Germline values: CDR1 SGHDT, CDR2 YYEEEE. J gave up 1 base and V 0 bases, and 3 bases lay outside the gene matches. The CDR3 has 16 residues. DNA of the CDR3: TGTGCCAGCAGCTTGGCAAAGCGGGGGTCCTACAATGAGCAGTTCTTC. Its translation: CASSLAKRGSYNEQFF. Full variable domain (remainder filled in from reference TRBV5-6 and TRBJ2-1): DAGVTQSPTHLIKTRGQQVTLRCSPKSGHDTVSWYQQALGQGPQFIFQYYEEEERQRGNFPDRFSGHQFPNYSSELNVNALLLGDSALYLCASSLAKRGSYNEQFFGPGTRLTVL.

The chain has TRBV4-1 and TRBJ1-2; 8 nucleotides match TRBD1. The CDR3 length is 16 residues. Germline CDR1 is MGHRA and CDR2 is YSYEKL. V shed 2 bases, J shed 4 bases, and the junction held 9 bases outside the gene matches. The CDR3 reads CASSQQGAESAYGYTF. In DNA form, the CDR3 reads TGCGCCAGCAGCCAACAGGGGGCAGAGTCGGCCTATGGCTACACCTTC.